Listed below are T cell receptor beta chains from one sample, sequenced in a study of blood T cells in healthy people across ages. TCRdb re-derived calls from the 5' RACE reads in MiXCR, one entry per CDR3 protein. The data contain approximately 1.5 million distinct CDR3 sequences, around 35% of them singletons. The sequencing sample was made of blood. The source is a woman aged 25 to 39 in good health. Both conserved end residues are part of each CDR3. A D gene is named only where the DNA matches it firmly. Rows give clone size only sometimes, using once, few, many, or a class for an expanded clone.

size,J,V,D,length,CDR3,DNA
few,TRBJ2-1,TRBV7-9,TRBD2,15,CACSLTSGYYNEQFF,TGTGCCTGCAGCTTGACTAGCGGGTACTACAATGAGCAGTTCTTC
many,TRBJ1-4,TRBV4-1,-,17,CASSQHAWGVTNEKLFF,TGCGCCAGCAGCCAGCACGCTTGGGGGGTAACTAATGAAAAACTGTTTTTT
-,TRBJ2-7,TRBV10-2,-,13,CASSPGLRDEQYF,TGCGCCAGCAGTCCAGGGTTAAGGGACGAGCAGTACTTC
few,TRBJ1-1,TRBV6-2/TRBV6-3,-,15,CASSYSRVKATEAFF,TGTGCCAGCAGTTACTCTCGGGTCAAGGCCACTGAAGCTTTCTTT
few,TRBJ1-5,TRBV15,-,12,CATSTPDQPQHF,TGTGCCACCAGCACCCCTGATCAGCCCCAGCATTTT
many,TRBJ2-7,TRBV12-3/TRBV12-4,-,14,CASSLAPQGGEQYF,TGTGCCAGCAGTTTGGCACCGCAGGGCGGTGAGCAGTACTTC
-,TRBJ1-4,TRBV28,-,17,CAGSHPSGSNEERELFF,TGTGCCGGCAGCCATCCATCGGGGTCAAATGAAGAAAGGGAACTGTTTTTT
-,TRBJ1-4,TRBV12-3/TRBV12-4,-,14,CASRLVAATPKLFF,TGTGCCAGCAGGTTAGTGGCAGCCACCCCAAAACTGTTTTTT
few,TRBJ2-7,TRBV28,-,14,CASSLGDFYYEQYF,TGTGCCAGCAGTTTAGGGGACTTCTATTACGAGCAGTACTTC
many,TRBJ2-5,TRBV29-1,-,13,CSVEEGRQETQYF,TGCAGCGTTGAAGAGGGCAGACAAGAGACCCAGTACTTC
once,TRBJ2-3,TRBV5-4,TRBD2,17,CASSLLIGGAITDTQYF,TGTGCCAGCAGCTTGCTTATCGGGGGGGCCATCACAGATACGCAGTATTTT
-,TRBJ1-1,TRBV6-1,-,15,CASSEWIEMVGEAFF,TGTGCCAGCAGTGAATGGATAGAAATGGTCGGTGAAGCTTTCTTT
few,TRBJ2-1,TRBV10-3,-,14,CAISDSGDYNEQFF,TGTGCCATCAGTGATTCCGGGGACTACAATGAGCAGTTCTTC
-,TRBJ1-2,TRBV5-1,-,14,CASSSDAVNYGYTF,TGCGCCAGCAGCTCGGACGCGGTGAACTATGGCTACACCTTC
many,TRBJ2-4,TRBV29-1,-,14,CSVESRLAKNIQYF,TGCAGCGTTGAATCCAGGCTAGCCAAAAACATTCAGTACTTC
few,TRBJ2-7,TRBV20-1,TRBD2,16,CSARVSSGLDPFEQYF,TGCAGTGCTAGGGTTTCTTCGGGACTAGATCCCTTCGAGCAGTACTTC
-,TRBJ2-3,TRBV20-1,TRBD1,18,CSATTGGEAGSSTDTQYF,TGCAGTGCAACGACAGGGGGCGAGGCGGGATCTAGTACAGATACGCAGTATTTT
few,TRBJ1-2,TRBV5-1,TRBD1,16,CASSMATGALNYGYTF,TGCGCCAGCAGCATGGCGACAGGGGCTCTTAACTATGGCTACACCTTC
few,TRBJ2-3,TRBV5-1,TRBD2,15,CASRWTSGVTDTQYF,TGCGCCAGCAGATGGACTAGCGGGGTCACAGATACGCAGTATTTT
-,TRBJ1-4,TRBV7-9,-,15,CASGPTRGKDEKLFF,TGTGCCAGCGGCCCTACGCGAGGGAAGGATGAAAAACTGTTTTTT
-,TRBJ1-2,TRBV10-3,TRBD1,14,CATTPGGTGFGYTF,TGTGCCACCACCCCCGGGGGGACAGGGTTTGGCTACACCTTC
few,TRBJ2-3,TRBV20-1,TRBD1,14,CSASGQGTTDTQYF,TGCAGTGCTTCGGGACAGGGGACCACAGATACGCAGTATTTT
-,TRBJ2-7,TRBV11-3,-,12,CASSIRRGEQYF,TGTGCCAGCAGCATTCGCCGAGGCGAGCAGTACTTC
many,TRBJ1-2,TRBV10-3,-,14,CAIINACRSYGYTF,TGTGCCATCATTAATGCCTGCAGGAGCTATGGCTACACCTTC
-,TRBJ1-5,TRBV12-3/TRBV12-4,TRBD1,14,CAGSRTGLDQPQHF,TGTGCCGGCAGCAGGACAGGGTTAGATCAGCCCCAGCATTTT
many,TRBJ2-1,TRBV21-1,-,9,CAKGREQFF,TGTGCCAAAGGAAGGGAGCAGTTCTTC
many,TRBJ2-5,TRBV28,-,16,CASSPSDTLGKETQYF,TGTGCCAGCAGTCCATCGGACACGCTGGGCAAGGAGACCCAGTACTTC
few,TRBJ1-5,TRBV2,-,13,CASSDRPGQPQHF,TGTGCCAGCAGTGATCGACCAGGACAGCCCCAGCATTTT
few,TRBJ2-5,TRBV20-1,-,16,CSAREWVGPVKETQYF,TGCAGTGCTAGAGAGTGGGTAGGACCGGTAAAAGAGACCCAGTACTTC
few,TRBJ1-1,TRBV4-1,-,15,CASSQPGYMNTEAFF,TGCGCCAGCAGCCAACCGGGTTACATGAACACTGAAGCTTTCTTT
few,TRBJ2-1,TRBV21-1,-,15,CASSKRQGSVNEQFF,TGTGCCAGCAGCAAAAGACAGGGATCAGTCAATGAGCAGTTCTTC
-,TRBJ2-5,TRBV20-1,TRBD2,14,CSATRLAGQETQYF,TGCAGTGCTACTAGACTAGCGGGGCAAGAGACCCAGTACTTC
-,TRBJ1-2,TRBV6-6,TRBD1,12,CATQGAYYGYTF,TGTGCCACTCAGGGGGCCTACTATGGCTACACCTTC
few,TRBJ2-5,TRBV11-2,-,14,CASSVSGLKETQYF,TGTGCCAGCAGCGTTTCGGGCCTTAAGGAGACCCAGTACTTC
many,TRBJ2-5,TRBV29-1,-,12,CSALLVQETQYF,TGCAGCGCTTTACTAGTTCAGGAGACCCAGTACTTC
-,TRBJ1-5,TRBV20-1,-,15,CSARDLWGPNQPQHF,TGCAGTGCTAGAGATTTATGGGGACCGAATCAGCCCCAGCATTTT
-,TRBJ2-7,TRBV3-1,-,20,CASSQDGPSLDSEGAYEQYF,TGTGCCAGCAGCCAAGATGGCCCAAGTTTAGATTCGGAGGGGGCCTACGAGCAGTACTTC
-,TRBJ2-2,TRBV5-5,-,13,CASSLSVLRELFF,TGTGCCAGCAGCTTGTCGGTGTTAAGGGAGCTGTTTTTT
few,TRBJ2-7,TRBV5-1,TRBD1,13,CASRAGTADEQYF,TGCGCCAGCAGGGCCGGGACAGCAGACGAGCAGTACTTC
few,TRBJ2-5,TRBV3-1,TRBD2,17,CASSQVIASGSGKTQYF,TGTGCCAGCAGCCAAGTGATCGCTAGCGGGTCGGGGAAGACCCAGTACTTC
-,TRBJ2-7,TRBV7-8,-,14,CASSLTGKLYEQYF,TGTGCCAGCAGCTTAACAGGCAAACTCTACGAGCAGTACTTC
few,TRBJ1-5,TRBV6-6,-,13,CASSYTGNQPQHF,TGTGCCAGCAGTTACACCGGAAATCAGCCCCAGCATTTT
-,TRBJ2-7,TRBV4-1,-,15,CASSQDLLPRNEQYF,TGCGCCAGCAGCCAAGATCTACTACCGAGGAACGAGCAGTACTTC
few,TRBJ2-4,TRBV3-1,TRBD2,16,CASSQTSGVAKNIQYF,TGTGCCAGCAGCCAAACTAGCGGCGTAGCCAAAAACATTCAGTACTTC
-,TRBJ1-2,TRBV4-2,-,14,CASSQGPGTGGYTF,TGTGCCAGCAGCCAAGGTCCGGGGACGGGTGGCTACACCTTC
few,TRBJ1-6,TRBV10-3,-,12,CAISDSNSPPHF,TGTGCCATCAGTGATAGTAATTCACCCCCCCACTTT
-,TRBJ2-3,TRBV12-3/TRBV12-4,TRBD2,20,CASSFLRRGVRDRSTDTQYF,TGTGCCAGCAGCTTCCTCCGTCGGGGGGTCAGGGACCGGAGCACAGATACGCAGTATTTT
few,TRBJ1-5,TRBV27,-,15,CASSPDRTPTRPQHF,TGTGCCAGCAGTCCCGACAGGACACCTACCCGGCCCCAGCATTTT
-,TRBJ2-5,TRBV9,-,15,CASSVFLDSSETQYF,TGTGCCAGCAGCGTATTCCTGGACAGTTCGGAGACCCAGTACTTC
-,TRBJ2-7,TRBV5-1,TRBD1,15,CASSLGGQAGIEQYF,TGCGCCAGCAGCTTGGGGGGACAGGCGGGCATCGAGCAGTACTTC
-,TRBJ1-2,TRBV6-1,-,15,CASSEGSQFPYGYTF,TGTGCCAGCAGTGAAGGGTCACAGTTTCCCTATGGCTACACCTTC
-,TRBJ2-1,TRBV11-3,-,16,CASSLGSANFNNEQFF,TGTGCCAGCAGCTTGGGCAGCGCCAATTTCAACAATGAGCAGTTCTTC